The T cell receptor beta chain under discussion was sequenced for a study of shared clonotypes between healthy human individuals. Study-wide results and limits: The sole specimen, blood, was sampled, and tissue repertoires likely differ. Between a handful of donors, naive CD4 clonotypes were shared at a level of around 4.9%.

Replicate sorted-subset PCRs were loaded with around 200 ng DNA, about 30,000 T cell genomes. Assay: immunoSEQ multiplex PCR; the TCRdb copy retains only in-frame clones and omits some. The sample holds 2 million to 2.5 million clones, over 85% seen once. Remarks on this clone: Its antigen remains unknown.

The ends were cut back, 5 bases at V and 3 bases at J, with 10 bases in the middle. CDR1 and CDR2 from the germline V gene are KGHSH and LQKENI. The CDR3 is 14 residues long. The TCR sequence derives from a man younger than 35 in good health. The rearrangement uses TRBV18 and TRBJ1-4; a possible D gene is TRBD1 (6 bases). Sequencing was done on a sample of naive CD4+ T cells sorted from blood. Specified subset: CD45RA+ positively selected. CDR3 sequence: CASSGGLSNEKLFF. The DNA for the CDR3 is TGTGCCAGCTCAGGGGGCTTATCTAATGAAAAACTGTTTTTT.